This T cell receptor beta chain was sequenced during a study of blood T cell repertoires in COVID-19. About the study: Samples representing acute and convalescent COVID-19 were sourced from the United States, Italy and Spain.

There are 18 residues in the CDR3. Germline CDR1 reads SGHNT; CDR2 reads YENEEA. Trimming removed 3 bases from V and 2 bases from J; junction bases left unmatched: 12. In the original processing: Reference gene primer amplification yielded estimated nucleated cell counts. The protocol was immunoSEQ multiplex PCR, while the TCRdb copy is restricted to in-frame clones and leaves out a portion. Clone size and the V and J calls come from that table; the DNA yielded D and trimming. The table includes a few hundred thousand clones, around 89% detected once. The V gene is TRBV11-3, the J gene TRBJ2-1; 8 positions agree with TRBD1. The source of this sequence is a woman aged 18 to 35 with acute COVID-19. The sample consisted of PBMCs or T cells enriched from blood (not recorded which). The CDR3 region has the DNA TGTGCCAGCAGCTTCGGAACAGGGGGTAATTCTCCCTACAATGAGCAGTTCTTC. It is translated as CASSFGTGGNSPYNEQFF.